The rows below give T cell receptor beta chains drawn from one sample of a study of blood T cell repertoires in COVID-19. TCRdb's table, derived via immunoSEQ multiplex PCR, lists solely in-frame clones and lacks some. The sample lists hundreds of thousands of clones, roughly 80% occurring once. The sequenced material came from peripheral blood. The receptor set was obtained from a man aged 25 to 45 with active or convalescent COVID-19. The CDR3 runs from the conserved cysteine through the conserved F or W. A D gene is named only where the DNA matches it firmly. Clone size is given for some rows only: seen once, a few or many times, or a class if the clone is expanded.

D: TRBD1; size: .; V: TRBV4-3; J: TRBJ2-3; DNA: TGCGCCAGCAGCCAAGAATTGGACATGGCCGGGACAGGGGTCACAGATACGCAGTATTTT; CDR3: CASSQELDMAGTGVTDTQYF
D: TRBD1; size: .; V: TRBV5-1; J: TRBJ1-1; DNA: TGCGCCAGCAGCTCCATGACAGGGGAAGGCAACACTGAAGCTTTCTTT; CDR3: CASSSMTGEGNTEAFF
D: TRBD2; size: many; V: TRBV6-2/TRBV6-3; J: TRBJ2-1; DNA: TGTGCCAGCAGTTACTCGCCCCCTAGCGGGATTTACAATGAGCAGTTCTTC; CDR3: CASSYSPPSGIYNEQFF
D: .; size: .; V: TRBV2; J: TRBJ2-7; DNA: TGTGCCAGCAGGGTTCGGTACGAGCAGTACTTC; CDR3: CASRVRYEQYF
D: .; size: once; V: TRBV5-1; J: TRBJ2-5; DNA: TGCGCCAGCAGTAGGGGGTACCAAGAGACCCAGTACTTC; CDR3: CASSRGYQETQYF
D: .; size: .; V: TRBV7-2; J: TRBJ2-7; DNA: TGTGCCAGCAGCTTAGAGGGGGGGGCCTACGAGCAGTACTTC; CDR3: CASSLEGGAYEQYF
D: TRBD2; size: .; V: TRBV2; J: TRBJ2-5; DNA: TGTGCCAGCAAGATTAGCGGGACAGAGACCCAGTACTTC; CDR3: CASKISGTETQYF
D: .; size: .; V: TRBV18; J: TRBJ2-7; DNA: TGTGCCAGCTCACCCCAGATGCCACCCCCCTACGAGCAGTACTTC; CDR3: CASSPQMPPPYEQYF
D: .; size: .; V: TRBV5-1; J: TRBJ2-7; DNA: TGCGCCAGCAGCACTCAGGGTGGCTCCTACGAGCAGTACTTC; CDR3: CASSTQGGSYEQYF
D: TRBD2; size: .; V: TRBV7-9; J: TRBJ2-3; DNA: TGTGCCAGCAGCTTAGCACTCGCGGGGGGCACAGATACGCAGTATTTT; CDR3: CASSLALAGGTDTQYF
D: .; size: .; V: TRBV10-2; J: TRBJ2-1; DNA: TGCGCCAGCAGCCCCGACAGTAATAATGAGCAGTTCTTC; CDR3: CASSPDSNNEQFF
D: TRBD1; size: .; V: TRBV19; J: TRBJ2-5; DNA: TGTGCCAGTAGTACTGGGACAGGGGAAGAGACCCAGTACTTC; CDR3: CASSTGTGEETQYF
D: TRBD1; size: .; V: TRBV9; J: TRBJ2-3; DNA: TGTGCCAGCAGCACGGGACAGGGGAGTACAGATACGCAGTATTTT; CDR3: CASSTGQGSTDTQYF
D: .; size: .; V: TRBV10-2; J: TRBJ2-7; DNA: TGCGCCAGCAGTCCCGCCTACGAGCAGTACTTC; CDR3: CASSPAYEQYF
D: TRBD1; size: .; V: TRBV6-2/TRBV6-3; J: TRBJ1-5; DNA: TGTGCCAGCAGTTCCCCGGGACAGGGGTACCAGCCCCAGCATTTT; CDR3: CASSSPGQGYQPQHF
D: TRBD2; size: .; V: TRBV3-1/TRBV3-2; J: TRBJ2-1; DNA: TGTGCCAGCAGCCAAGATCTCGACGGGAGGGCGTACAATGAGCAGTTCTTC; CDR3: CASSQDLDGRAYNEQFF
D: TRBD1; size: .; V: TRBV5-1; J: TRBJ1-6; DNA: TGCGCCAGCAGCACTCAGACAGGGAACAATTCACCCCTCCACTTT; CDR3: CASSTQTGNNSPLHF
D: TRBD2; size: .; V: TRBV14; J: TRBJ2-7; DNA: TGTGCCAGCAGCAGAGGACTAGCGGGAGCTAACGAGCAGTACTTC; CDR3: CASSRGLAGANEQYF
D: .; size: .; V: TRBV30; J: TRBJ1-2; DNA: TGTGCCTGGAACGGCGGGTATGGCTACACCTTC; CDR3: CAWNGGYGYTF
D: .; size: .; V: TRBV9; J: TRBJ1-6; DNA: TGTGCCAGCAGCGCAACACTCACCCAAGGGAGTAATAATTCACCCCTCCACTTT; CDR3: CASSATLTQGSNNSPLHF
D: .; size: .; V: TRBV5-6; J: TRBJ2-3; DNA: TGTGCCAGCAGCCATTACTACCGCACAGATACGCAGTATTTT; CDR3: CASSHYYRTDTQYF
D: TRBD1; size: .; V: TRBV18; J: TRBJ1-2; DNA: TGTGCCAGCTCGCCTAGAGGGGGCGCGGACTATGGCTACACCTTC; CDR3: CASSPRGGADYGYTF
D: .; size: .; V: TRBV15; J: TRBJ2-1; DNA: TGTGCCACCAGCCGGGGAGCCGCCTACAATGAGCAGTTCTTC; CDR3: CATSRGAAYNEQFF
D: TRBD1; size: .; V: TRBV5-6; J: TRBJ1-2; DNA: TGTGCCAGCAGCGACGGGACAGGGGTCGGTATCTATGGCTACACCTTC; CDR3: CASSDGTGVGIYGYTF
D: .; size: .; V: TRBV12-3/TRBV12-4; J: TRBJ1-2; DNA: TGTGCCAGCAGGCCTACAGGAGCCGGGGGCTACACCTTC; CDR3: CASRPTGAGGYTF
D: .; size: .; V: TRBV28; J: TRBJ1-2; DNA: TGTGCCAGCAGTCCCACTGCATCTAACTATGGCTACACCTTC; CDR3: CASSPTASNYGYTF
D: .; size: .; V: TRBV9; J: TRBJ1-1; DNA: TGTGCCAGCAGAGCTAGTGGACTTGAAGCTTTCTTT; CDR3: CASRASGLEAFF
D: TRBD1; size: .; V: TRBV7-2; J: TRBJ2-7; DNA: TGTGCCAGCAGCTTAGAGGGCAGGGGGCTCGGCGAGCAGTACTTC; CDR3: CASSLEGRGLGEQYF
D: .; size: .; V: TRBV5-1; J: TRBJ1-2; DNA: TGCGCCAGCAGCTGGGAGGGGTATCAAGGCTACACCTTC; CDR3: CASSWEGYQGYTF